The T cell receptor beta chain described here comes from a study of identical twins. All donors comprised healthy Caucasians. Findings of the study overall: Analyses of zero insertions could, in part, be confounded by invariant MAIT and iNKT cells.

Germline CDR1 and CDR2: KGHDR and SFDVKD. The CDR3 length is 15 residues. The J segment lost 1 base and the V segment lost 5 bases, leaving 4 bases of the junction unmatched. cDNA carried unique molecular identifiers, and a universal primer site was added by template switching. TCRdb re-called the 5' RACE reads through MiXCR, storing one row per CDR3 protein. The sample has hundreds of thousands of distinct CDR3 sequences, roughly 6% seen once. This clonotype was detected many times. Its antigen is still unknown. Sequenced input: naive T cells sorted from blood. This rearrangement joins TRBV24-1 to TRBJ2-3, with TRBD1 identical over 8 bases. This clonotype originated in a man younger than 35 in good health. CDR3 sequence: CATSGTGSGTDTQYF. DNA of the CDR3: TGTGCCACCAGTGGGACAGGGAGTGGCACAGATACGCAGTATTTT.